A single sample is the source of the 16 T cell receptor beta chains below, sequenced in a study of cytomegalovirus exposure and HLA in healthy donors. The PCR contained 60 Vbeta and 13 Jbeta primers. Here immunoSEQ multiplex PCR was the method, and the copy in TCRdb shows in-frame clones only, minus some. This sample has more than 85,000 clones, with roughly 63% found just once. The source material was PBMCs. These receptors were taken from a woman aged 25 to 39 in good health and CMV-seronegative.

The genes are TRBV7-9 and TRBJ2-7, with D unresolved. Trimming removed 5 bases from V and 2 bases from J, with 4 bases in between. In germline, CDR1 is SEHNR, CDR2 FQNEAQ (reference sequence). The CDR3 runs 11 residues. CDR3: CASSETYEQYF. In nucleotides, the CDR3 is TGTGCCAGCAGCGAGACCTACGAGCAGTACTTC.

V and J are TRBV7-9 and TRBJ2-1; TRBD2 agrees at 10 bases. Trimming removed 1 base from V and 6 bases from J; junction bases left unmatched: 3. The CDR3 sequence is 15 residues long. Per germline, CDR1 SEHNR and CDR2 FQNEAQ (reference sequence). DNA of the CDR3: TGTGCCAGCAGCTTAGTTCCTAGCGGGGGCAATGAGCAGTTCTTC. Translating it yields CASSLVPSGGNEQFF.

The chain uses TRBV7-9 and TRBJ1-2; perhaps TRBD1 as D (6 bases). Trimming removed 3 bases from V and 6 bases from J, with 11 bases in between. This CDR3 is built from 13 residues. The germline V gene has CDR1 SEHNR and CDR2 FQNEAQ (reference sequence). The CDR3 loop is CASSLGQENGYTF. The CDR3, as DNA: TGTGCCAGCAGCTTGGGACAAGAAAATGGCTACACCTTC.

This clone is a singleton in its sample. The J gene is TRBJ2-7, the V gene TRBV12-5, with 13 bases identical to TRBD2. V shed 0 bases and J 12 bases; nucleotides not matched to a gene: 11. Looked up from germline, CDR1 is LGHNT and CDR2 is FRNRAP. The CDR3 sequence is 16 residues long. The CDR3: CASGLVLGTSGASTYF. CDR3 nucleotide sequence: TGTGCTAGTGGTTTGGTACTGGGGACTAGCGGGGCCTCGACGTACTTC.

For the CDR3, the DNA is TGTGCCAGCAGTCAACCGGGACAGAGCTCCTACGAGCAGTACTTC. It specifies CASSQPGQSSYEQYF. This chain connects TRBV6-5 to TRBJ2-7, with 7 bases aligning to TRBD1. This CDR3 spans 15 amino acids. Trimming took 5 bases from V and 0 from J; bases not matched to a gene: 7. Germline V gives CDR1 MNHEY, CDR2 SVGAGI.

The gene calls are TRBV7-2 and TRBJ2-7; 9 bases map to TRBD2. Germline CDR1 SGHTA, CDR2 FQGNSA. There are 16 residues in the CDR3. V shed 0 bases, J shed 3 bases, and the junction held 6 bases outside the gene matches. The CDR3 sequence is CASSLARFSGSYEQYF. The CDR3 DNA reads as TGTGCCAGCAGCTTAGCAAGATTTAGCGGGAGCTACGAGCAGTACTTC.

V usage is TRBV7-6 and J usage is TRBJ1-3, with TRBD1 matching over 8 bases. The germline CDR1 and CDR2 sequences are SGHVS and FNYEAQ. With V trimmed by 5 bases and J by 3 bases, 3 bases remained unmatched. This CDR3 has 14 amino acids. CDR3: CASSQDRVGNTIYF. CDR3 nucleotides: TGTGCCAGCAGCCAGGACAGGGTTGGAAACACCATATATTTT. The complete variable domain, with remaining parts taken from reference TRBV7-6 and TRBJ1-3, reads GAGVSQSPRYKVTKRGQDVALRCDPISGHVSLYWYRQALGQGPEFLTYFNYEAQQDKSGLPNDRFSAERPEGSISTLTIQRTEQRDSAMYRCASSQDRVGNTIYFGEGSWLTVV.

In this sample, this clone turned up a few times. V gene TRBV5-1 combines with J gene TRBJ1-4; no clear D gene. The CDR3 loop spans 13 amino acids. Germline CDR1 and CDR2: SGHRS and YFSETQ. Between the trimmed V and J ends, which lost 4 bases and 8 bases, there was a span of 12 bases. The DNA of the CDR3 is TGCGCCAGCAGCCCCAGAGGTAGAGAAAAACTGTTTTTT. Translation gives CASSPRGREKLFF. The full variable domain, in which reference TRBV5-1 and TRBJ1-4 provide the parts outside the CDR3, is KAGVTQTPRYLIKTRGQQVTLSCSPISGHRSVSWYQQTPGQGLQFLFEYFSETQRNKGNFPGRFSGRQFSNSRSEMNVSTLELGDSALYLCASSPRGREKLFFGSGTQLSVL.

The chain couples TRBV27 to TRBJ2-7; D is possibly TRBD1 (6 bases). CDR1 is MNHEY and CDR2 is SMNVEV in the germline V gene (reference sequence). Trimming shortened V by 6 bases and J by 4 bases, and 13 bases separated the two germline ends. The CDR3 is made up of 13 amino acids. The CDR3, as DNA: TGTGCCAGCAGCGGGACATTGGGATACGAGCAGTACTTC. Residues: CASSGTLGYEQYF.

This sequence joins TRBV18 and TRBJ1-4; D is unclear. Germline V lookup: CDR1 KGHSH, CDR2 LQKENI. This CDR3 is 13 amino acids long. Trimming removed 3 bases from V and 6 bases from J, with 8 bases in between. CDR3: CASSPRADEKLFF. Written as DNA, the CDR3 is TGTGCCAGCTCACCGCGGGCTGATGAAAAACTGTTTTTT.

The genes are TRBV28 and TRBJ1-3; D is uncertain. This CDR3 spans 16 amino acids. The V end lost 2 bases, the J end lost 9 bases, and 20 bases lay between the germline ends. Germline assignment: CDR1 MDHEN and CDR2 SYDVKM. The DNA of the CDR3 is TGTGCCAGCAGTTTAATATCCGGTACAGCCCTTCGCACCATATATTTT. This encodes CASSLISGTALRTIYF. Together with reference TRBV28 and TRBJ1-3, the CDR3 gives the full variable domain: DVKVTQSSRYLVKRTGEKVFLECVQDMDHENMFWYRQDPGLGLRLIYFSYDVKMKEKGDIPEGYSVSREKKERFSLILESASTNQTSMYLCASSLISGTALRTIYFGEGSWLTVV.

The rearrangement joins TRBV10-1 to TRBJ2-1; 8 bases fit TRBD2. Germline V gives CDR1 WNHNN, CDR2 SYGVQD (reference sequence). V lost 7 bases, J lost 9 bases, and 11 bases stayed unmatched. This CDR3 is 14 amino acids long. This CDR3 reads CASMPGLDGREQFF. In DNA form, the CDR3 reads TGCGCCAGCATGCCGGGACTAGACGGTCGTGAGCAGTTCTTC.

The CDR3 DNA reads as TGTGCCAGCAGTGAAAGGCCAGGGGGCCGAAGACTGTTTTTT. Its protein product is CASSERPGGRRLFF. The chain joins TRBV6-5 to TRBJ1-4; 8 bases line up with TRBD1. This CDR3 has 14 amino acids. Per germline, CDR1 MNHEY and CDR2 SVGAGI. The V segment lost 5 bases and the J segment 13 bases; nucleotides outside the gene matches: 12.

The CDR3 DNA is TGCGCCAGCAGCTTGACTCAGGGGGGAAATCAGCCCCAGCATTTT. As protein: CASSLTQGGNQPQHF. The rearrangement links TRBV5-1 to TRBJ1-5; TRBD1 matches 7 bases. V lost 1 base and J lost 4; bases outside the gene matches: 5. The CDR3 length is 15 residues. CDR1 and CDR2 from the germline V gene are SGHRS and YFSETQ.

The chain recombines TRBV7-2 with TRBJ2-7; 8 bases match TRBD1. The V and J ends lost 5 bases and 3 bases, in that order; junction bases with no gene match: 9. The CDR3 contains 15 residues. The germline V gene encodes CDR1 SGHTA and CDR2 FQGNSA. The CDR3 protein is CASSIDGTGIYEQYF. CDR3 in DNA: TGTGCCAGCAGCATAGACGGGACAGGTATCTACGAGCAGTACTTC. Full variable domain (remainder filled in from reference TRBV7-2 and TRBJ2-7): GAGVSQSPSNKVTEKGKDVELRCDPISGHTALYWYRQSLGQGLEFLIYFQGNSAPDKSGLPSDRFSAERTGGSVSTLTIQRTQQEDSAVYLCASSIDGTGIYEQYFGPGTRLTVT.

The chain recombines TRBV28 with TRBJ2-7; 7 bases line up with TRBD2. Germline CDR1 and CDR2: MDHEN and SYDVKM. The CDR3 sequence is 15 residues long. The V segment lost 7 bases and the J segment 2 bases; nucleotides outside the gene matches: 11. This CDR3 reads CASTVGGSIAYEQYF. The DNA for the CDR3 is TGTGCCAGCACCGTAGGCGGGAGCATAGCCTACGAGCAGTACTTC.